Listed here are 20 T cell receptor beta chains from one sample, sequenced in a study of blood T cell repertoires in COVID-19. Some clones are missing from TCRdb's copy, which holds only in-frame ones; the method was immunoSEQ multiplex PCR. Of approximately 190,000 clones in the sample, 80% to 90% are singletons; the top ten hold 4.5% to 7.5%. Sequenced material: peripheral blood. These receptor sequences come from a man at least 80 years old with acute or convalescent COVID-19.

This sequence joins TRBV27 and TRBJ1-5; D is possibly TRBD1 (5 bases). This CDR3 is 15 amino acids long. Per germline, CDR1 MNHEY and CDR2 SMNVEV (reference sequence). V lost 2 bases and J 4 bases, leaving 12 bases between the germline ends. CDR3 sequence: CASSLGRVGNQPQHF. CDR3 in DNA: TGTGCCAGCAGTTTAGGCAGGGTGGGAAATCAGCCCCAGCATTTT.

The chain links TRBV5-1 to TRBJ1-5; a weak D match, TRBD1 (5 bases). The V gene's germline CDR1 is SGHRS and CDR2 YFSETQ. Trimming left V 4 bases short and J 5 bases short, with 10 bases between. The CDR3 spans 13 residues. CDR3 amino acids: CASSQGIDQPQHF. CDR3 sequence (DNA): TGCGCCAGCAGCCAGGGAATAGATCAGCCCCAGCATTTT. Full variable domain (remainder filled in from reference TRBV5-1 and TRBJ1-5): KAGVTQTPRYLIKTRGQQVTLSCSPISGHRSVSWYQQTPGQGLQFLFEYFSETQRNKGNFPGRFSGRQFSNSRSEMNVSTLELGDSALYLCASSQGIDQPQHFGDGTRLSIL.

The CDR3 nucleotides read TGCAGCGTTGTTTGGCACACCGGGGAGCTGTTTTTT. The encoded protein is CSVVWHTGELFF. The chain uses TRBV29-1 and TRBJ2-2; D uncertain. Deletions cut 4 bases from V and 3 bases from J, with 6 bases between. From germline, CDR1 is SQVTM and CDR2 ANQGSEA. The CDR3 runs 12 residues.

The CDR3 DNA sequence: TGTGCCAGCAGTTACCTCAACAGGGGGACCGGGGAGCTGTTTTTT. Translation gives CASSYLNRGTGELFF. J is TRBJ2-2 and V is TRBV6-2 or TRBV6-3; 8 bases align to TRBD1. CDR1 and CDR2 (germline): MNHEY, SVGEGT. The CDR3 sequence is 15 residues long. With V trimmed by 2 bases and J by 5 bases, 4 bases remained unmatched.

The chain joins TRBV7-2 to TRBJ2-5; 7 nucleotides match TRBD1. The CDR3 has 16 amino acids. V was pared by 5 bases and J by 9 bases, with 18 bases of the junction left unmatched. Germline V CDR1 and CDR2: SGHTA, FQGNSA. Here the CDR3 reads CASSVSIQGVSVAQYF. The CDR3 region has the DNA TGTGCCAGCAGCGTCTCGATCCAGGGGGTTAGTGTGGCCCAGTACTTC.

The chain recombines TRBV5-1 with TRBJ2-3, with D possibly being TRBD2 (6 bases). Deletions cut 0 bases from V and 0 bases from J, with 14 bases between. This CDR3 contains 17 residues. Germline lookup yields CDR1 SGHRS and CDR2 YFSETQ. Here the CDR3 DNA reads TGCGCCAGCAGCTTGGGGCGGGTGGGACTTAGCACAGATACGCAGTATTTT. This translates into CASSLGRVGLSTDTQYF.

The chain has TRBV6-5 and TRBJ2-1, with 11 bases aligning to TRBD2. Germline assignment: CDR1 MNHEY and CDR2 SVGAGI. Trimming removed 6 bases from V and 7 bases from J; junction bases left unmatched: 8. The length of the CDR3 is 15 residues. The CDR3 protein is CASRLLAGDANEQFF. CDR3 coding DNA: TGTGCCAGCAGGCTACTAGCGGGAGACGCTAATGAGCAGTTCTTC.

CDR3 sequence reads: CASSLVQGANYGYTF. In nucleotides, the CDR3 is TGTGCCAGCAGCTTGGTACAGGGGGCTAACTATGGCTACACCTTC. J is TRBJ1-2 and V is TRBV7-2; 8 positions agree with TRBD1. Germline values: CDR1 SGHTA, CDR2 FQGNSA. The CDR3 spans 15 residues. The V segment lost 3 bases and the J segment 0 bases; nucleotides outside the gene matches: 3.

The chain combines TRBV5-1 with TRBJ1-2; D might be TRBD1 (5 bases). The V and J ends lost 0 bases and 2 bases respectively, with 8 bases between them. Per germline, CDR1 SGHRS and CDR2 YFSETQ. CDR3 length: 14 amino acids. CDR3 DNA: TGCGCCAGCAGCTTGGGTGGGGGGAACTATGGCTACACCTTC. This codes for CASSLGGGNYGYTF.

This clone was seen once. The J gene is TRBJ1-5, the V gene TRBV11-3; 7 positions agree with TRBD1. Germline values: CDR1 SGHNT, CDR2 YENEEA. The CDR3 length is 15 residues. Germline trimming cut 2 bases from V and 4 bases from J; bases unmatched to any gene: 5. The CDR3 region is CASSLPRGSNQPQHF. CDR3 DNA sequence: TGTGCCAGCAGCTTACCCAGGGGGAGTAATCAGCCCCAGCATTTT.

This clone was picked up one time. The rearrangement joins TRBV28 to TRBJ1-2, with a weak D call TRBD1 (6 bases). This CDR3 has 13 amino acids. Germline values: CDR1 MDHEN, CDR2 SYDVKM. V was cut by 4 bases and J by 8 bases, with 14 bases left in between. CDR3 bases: TGTGCCAGCAGTTGGACAGCGCATCAGGGCTACACCTTC. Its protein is CASSWTAHQGYTF.

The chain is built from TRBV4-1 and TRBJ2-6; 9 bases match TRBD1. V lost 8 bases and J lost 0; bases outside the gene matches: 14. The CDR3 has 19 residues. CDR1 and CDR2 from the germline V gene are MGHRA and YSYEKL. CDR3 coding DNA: TGCGCCAGCTGCCGACCCATGGCGACAGGGGGCTCTGGGGCCAACGTCCTGACTTTC. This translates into CASCRPMATGGSGANVLTF.

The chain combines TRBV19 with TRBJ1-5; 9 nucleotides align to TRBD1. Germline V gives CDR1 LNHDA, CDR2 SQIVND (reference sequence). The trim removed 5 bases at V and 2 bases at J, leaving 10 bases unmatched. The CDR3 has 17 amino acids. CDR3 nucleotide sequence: TGTGCCAGTAGTCAAATAACAGGGGGCCGCGGCAATCAGCCCCAGCATTTT. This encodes CASSQITGGRGNQPQHF.

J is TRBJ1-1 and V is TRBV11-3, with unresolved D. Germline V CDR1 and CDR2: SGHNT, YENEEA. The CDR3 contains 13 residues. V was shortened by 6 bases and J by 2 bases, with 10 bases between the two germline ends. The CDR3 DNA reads TGTGCCAGCAGGGTGGCAGTAAACACTGAAGCTTTCTTT. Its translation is CASRVAVNTEAFF.

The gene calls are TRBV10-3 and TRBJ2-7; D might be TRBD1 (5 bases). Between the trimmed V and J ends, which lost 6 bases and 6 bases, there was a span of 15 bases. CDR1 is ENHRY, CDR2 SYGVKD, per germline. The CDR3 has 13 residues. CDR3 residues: CAISGAAGFEQYV. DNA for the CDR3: TGTGCCATCAGCGGTGCCGCAGGGTTCGAGCAGTACGTC.

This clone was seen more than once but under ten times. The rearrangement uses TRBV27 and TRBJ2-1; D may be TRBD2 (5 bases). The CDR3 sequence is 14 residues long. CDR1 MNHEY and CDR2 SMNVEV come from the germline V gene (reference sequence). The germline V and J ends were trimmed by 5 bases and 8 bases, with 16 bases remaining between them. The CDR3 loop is CASSRETPADEQFF. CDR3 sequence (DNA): TGTGCCAGCAGTAGGGAGACCCCTGCGGATGAGCAGTTCTTC.

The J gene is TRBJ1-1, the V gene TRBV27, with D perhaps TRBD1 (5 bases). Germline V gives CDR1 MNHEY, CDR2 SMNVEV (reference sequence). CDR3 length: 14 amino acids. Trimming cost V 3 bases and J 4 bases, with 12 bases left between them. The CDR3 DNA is TGTGCCAGCAGTTTTGGGGGGTCCGGCACTGAAGCTTTCTTT. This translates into CASSFGGSGTEAFF.

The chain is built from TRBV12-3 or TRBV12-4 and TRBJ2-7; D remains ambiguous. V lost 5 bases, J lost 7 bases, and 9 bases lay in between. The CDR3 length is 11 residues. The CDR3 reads CASSTPWEQYF. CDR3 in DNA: TGTGCCAGCAGTACTCCATGGGAGCAGTACTTC.

The CDR3 bases are TGTGCCACCCGGACTAGCGGGAGGGGAGAGACCCAGTACTTC. Protein sequence: CATRTSGRGETQYF. The V gene is TRBV19, the J gene TRBJ2-5; TRBD2 agrees at 15 bases. The CDR3 is 14 amino acids. Germline CDR1 reads LNHDA; CDR2 reads SQIVND (reference sequence). V lost 10 bases, J lost 4 bases, and 4 bases stayed unmatched.

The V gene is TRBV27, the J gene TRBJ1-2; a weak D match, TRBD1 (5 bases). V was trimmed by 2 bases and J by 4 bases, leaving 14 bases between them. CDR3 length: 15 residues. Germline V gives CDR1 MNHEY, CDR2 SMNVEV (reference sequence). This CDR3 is CASSLRDGGSYGYTF. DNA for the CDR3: TGTGCCAGCAGTTTAAGAGACGGGGGATCCTATGGCTACACCTTC.